Described below is a single T cell receptor (beta chain) sequence and its context. RNA totalling about 0.45 to 1 ug underwent reverse transcription with random hexamers. An immunoSEQ multiplex PCR generated amplified TCR beta CDR3 products spanning 54 Vbeta and 13 Jbeta. TCRdb re-analysed the immunoSEQ multiplex PCR reads in MiXCR, keeping a single row per CDR3 protein. The table lists over 150,000 distinct CDR3 sequences, nearly 95% of them singletons. This entry belongs to a study of CD8 T cells in Susac syndrome. This CDR3 comprises 15 residues. CDR1 KGHDR and CDR2 SFDVKD come from the germline V gene. Trimming pared 2 bases from V and 1 base from J, leaving 10 bases between.

Sequencing input: CD4+ T cells from PBMCs. This chain connects TRBV24-1 to TRBJ1-2; D remains ambiguous. The source is a human donor with multiple sclerosis. The CDR3 nucleotides read TGTGCCACCAGTGATTGGGCGGCCGGTAACTATGGCTACACCTTC. It is translated as CATSDWAAGNYGYTF.